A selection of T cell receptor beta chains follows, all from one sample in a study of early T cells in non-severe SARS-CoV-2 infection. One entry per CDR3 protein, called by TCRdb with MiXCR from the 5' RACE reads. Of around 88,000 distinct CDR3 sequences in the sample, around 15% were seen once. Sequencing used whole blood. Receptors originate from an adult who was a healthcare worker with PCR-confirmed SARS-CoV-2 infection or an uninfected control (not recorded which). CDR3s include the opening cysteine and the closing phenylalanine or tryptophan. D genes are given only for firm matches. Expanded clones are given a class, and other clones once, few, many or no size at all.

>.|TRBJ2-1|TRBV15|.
CATSNSYNEQFF
TGTGCCACCAGCAACAGCTACAATGAGCAGTTCTTC
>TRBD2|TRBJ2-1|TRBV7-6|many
CASSVSGASYNEQFF
TGTGCCAGCAGCGTTAGCGGGGCCTCCTACAATGAGCAGTTCTTC
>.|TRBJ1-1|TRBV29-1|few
CSPRDGSEAFF
TGCAGCCCAAGAGACGGTAGCGAAGCTTTCTTT
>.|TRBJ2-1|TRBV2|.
CASSGIHALVYNEQFF
TGTGCCAGCAGTGGGATTCACGCCTTGGTCTACAATGAGCAGTTCTTC
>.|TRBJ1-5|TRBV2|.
CASSDEIYQPQHF
TGTGCCAGCAGTGACGAGATTTATCAGCCCCAGCATTTT
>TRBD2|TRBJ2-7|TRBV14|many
CASSLIAGVATYEQYF
TGTGCCAGCAGCTTAATAGCGGGAGTGGCCACCTACGAGCAGTACTTC
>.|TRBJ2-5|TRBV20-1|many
CSASGGEKGTQYF
TGCAGTGCTAGTGGCGGGGAGAAGGGGACCCAGTACTTC
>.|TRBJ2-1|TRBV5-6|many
CASSSYGTSYNEQFF
TGTGCCAGCAGCTCCTACGGGACTTCCTACAATGAGCAGTTCTTC
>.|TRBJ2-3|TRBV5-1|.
CASSLELMDTQYF
TGCGCCAGCAGCTTGGAATTGATGGATACGCAGTATTTT
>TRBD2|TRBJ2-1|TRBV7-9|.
CASRDRTSGNEQFF
TGTGCCAGCAGGGATAGGACTAGCGGCAATGAGCAGTTCTTC
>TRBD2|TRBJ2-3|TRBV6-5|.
CASSYEPSGLVTDTQYF
TGTGCCAGCAGTTACGAGCCTAGCGGTCTAGTTACGGATACGCAGTATTTT
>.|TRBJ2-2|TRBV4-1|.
CASSHRPDRSSTGELFF
TGCGCCAGCAGCCACAGGCCAGACAGGTCGAGCACCGGGGAGCTGTTTTTT
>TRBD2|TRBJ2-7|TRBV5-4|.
CASSSGPTSGRHYEQYF
TGTGCCAGCAGCTCCGGTCCGACTAGCGGGAGGCACTACGAGCAGTACTTC
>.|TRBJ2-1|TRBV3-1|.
CASSQGSSRPYNEQFF
TGTGCCAGCAGCCAAGGGTCTAGTCGGCCCTACAATGAGCAGTTCTTC
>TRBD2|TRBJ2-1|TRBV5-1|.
CASSSSGREYNEQFF
TGCGCCAGCAGCAGCAGCGGGAGGGAGTACAATGAGCAGTTCTTC
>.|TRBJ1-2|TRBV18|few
CASSRGKGDGYTF
TGTGCCAGCTCACGAGGGAAGGGCGATGGCTACACCTTC
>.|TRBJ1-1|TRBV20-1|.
CSARRVGTEAFF
TGCAGTGCCAGGAGGGTCGGGACTGAAGCTTTCTTT
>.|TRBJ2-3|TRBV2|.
CASRVTDTQYF
TGTGCCAGCAGGGTGACAGATACGCAGTATTTT
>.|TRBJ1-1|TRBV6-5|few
CASTRGPGTEAFF
TGTGCCAGCACTCGAGGCCCGGGCACTGAAGCTTTCTTT
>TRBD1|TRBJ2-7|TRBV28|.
CASRSGQVAHEQYF
TGTGCCAGCCGGAGCGGACAGGTCGCCCACGAGCAGTACTTC
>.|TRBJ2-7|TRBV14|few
CASSHRPDTYEQYF
TGTGCCAGCAGCCACCGACCGGACACCTACGAGCAGTACTTC
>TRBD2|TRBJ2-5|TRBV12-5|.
CASAKTSVETQYF
TGTGCTAGTGCCAAGACTAGCGTGGAGACCCAGTACTTC
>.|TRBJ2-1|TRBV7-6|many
CASRPRSGRVAEQFF
TGTGCCAGCAGACCACGGAGCGGTCGGGTTGCTGAGCAGTTCTTC
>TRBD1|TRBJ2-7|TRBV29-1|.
CSVGDRVGAYEQYF
TGCAGCGTTGGAGACAGGGTGGGGGCCTACGAGCAGTACTTC
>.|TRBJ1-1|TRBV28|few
CASSLLGAQAFF
TGTGCCAGCAGTTTGTTGGGGGCGCAAGCTTTCTTT
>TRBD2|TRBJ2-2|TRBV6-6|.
CASSWTSGSGELFF
TGTGCCAGCAGCTGGACTAGCGGGAGCGGGGAGCTGTTTTTT
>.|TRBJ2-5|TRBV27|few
CASSFRRQETQYF
TGTGCCAGCAGTTTCCGGAGGCAAGAGACCCAGTACTTC